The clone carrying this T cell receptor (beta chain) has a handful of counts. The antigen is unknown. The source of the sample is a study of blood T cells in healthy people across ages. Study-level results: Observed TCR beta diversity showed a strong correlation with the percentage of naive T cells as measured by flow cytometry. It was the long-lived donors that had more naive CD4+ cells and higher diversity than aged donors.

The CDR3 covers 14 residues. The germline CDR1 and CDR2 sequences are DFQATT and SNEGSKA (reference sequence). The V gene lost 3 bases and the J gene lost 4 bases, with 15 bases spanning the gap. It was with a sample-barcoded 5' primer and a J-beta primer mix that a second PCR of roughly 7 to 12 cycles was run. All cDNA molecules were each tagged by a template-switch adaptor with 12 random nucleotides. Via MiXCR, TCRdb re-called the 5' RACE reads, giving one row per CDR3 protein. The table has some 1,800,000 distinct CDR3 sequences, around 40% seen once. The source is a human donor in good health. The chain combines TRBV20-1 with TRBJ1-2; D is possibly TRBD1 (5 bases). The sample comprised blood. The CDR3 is CSASSPGGIYGYTF. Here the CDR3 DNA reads TGCAGTGCTAGTTCCCCGGGGGGGATCTATGGCTACACCTTC.